The 9 T cell receptor beta chains in this list originate from one sample, sequenced in a study of T cell changes during pregnancy in multiple sclerosis. TCRdb keeps only in-frame clones here, not all; method: immunoSEQ multiplex PCR. The data show approximately 90,000 clones, approximately 93% seen once. This specimen was peripheral blood, taken in the first trimester of pregnancy. These receptors were taken from a female donor with multiple sclerosis, enrolled in a pregnancy study.

The chain joins TRBV9 to TRBJ2-1, with 8 nucleotides matching TRBD2. Germline assignment: CDR1 SGDLS and CDR2 YYNGEE. CDR3 length equals 17 residues. V dropped 3 bases and J dropped 10; count of bases not matched to a gene: 18. Here the CDR3 reads CASSARRTSNALGEQFF. The CDR3 nucleotides read TGTGCCAGCAGCGCAAGAAGGACTAGCAACGCCTTGGGGGAGCAGTTCTTC.

The CDR3 DNA is TGTGCCAGCTCACCACCCGGTGCGGACCGACTATCCTATGGCTACACCTTC. Encoded protein: CASSPPGADRLSYGYTF. The rearrangement uses TRBV18 and TRBJ1-2; D is unresolved. Trimming took off 0 bases at V and 4 bases at J, with 18 bases between the two ends. From germline, CDR1 is KGHSH and CDR2 LQKENI. CDR3 size: 17 residues.

This chain joins TRBV2 and TRBJ1-2; D unclear. The CDR3 spans 13 residues. Deletions cut 1 base from V and 7 bases from J, with 10 bases between. The germline CDR1 and CDR2 sequences are SNHLY and FYNNEI. This CDR3 reads CASSEGLRGGYTF. DNA for the CDR3: TGTGCCAGCAGTGAAGGCCTCCGAGGTGGCTACACCTTC.

J is TRBJ1-2 and V is TRBV15, with 10 nucleotides matching TRBD1. V lost 0 bases to trimming and J lost 10 bases; unmatched junction nucleotides: 8. The germline V gene has CDR1 LNHNV and CDR2 YYDKDF (reference sequence). This CDR3 is 15 amino acids long. CDR3 loop: CATSRDAVTGGDYTF. The CDR3 DNA sequence: TGTGCCACCAGCAGAGACGCCGTGACAGGGGGCGACTACACCTTC.

This clone has just a few counts. The gene calls are TRBV28 and TRBJ2-7; 7 nucleotides match TRBD1. The CDR3 contains 15 residues. In germline, CDR1 is MDHEN, CDR2 SYDVKM. Trimming removed 4 bases from V and 6 bases from J; junction bases left unmatched: 12. The CDR3 is CASSSAVTGTSEQYF. The CDR3 nucleotides are TGTGCCAGCAGTTCGGCTGTGACAGGGACGTCCGAGCAGTACTTC.

The CDR3 sequence: CASSISGSNTDTQYF. The CDR3 DNA reads as TGTGCCAGCAGTATAAGCGGGTCAAACACAGATACGCAGTATTTT. The chain employs TRBV6-4 and TRBJ2-3; perhaps TRBD2 as D (6 bases). Germline loops: CDR1 MRHNA, CDR2 SNTAGT. The CDR3 has 15 residues. Trimming shortened V by 5 bases and J by 2 bases, and 14 bases separated the two germline ends.

This clone occurred once. The chain joins TRBV14 to TRBJ2-5; 10 nucleotides match TRBD1. The germline V gene encodes CDR1 SGHDN and CDR2 FVKESK. The CDR3 is 15 amino acids. With 2 bases clipped from V and 1 base from J, the junction kept 1 base outside the gene matches. Here the CDR3 reads CASSQRTGGQETQYF. CDR3 in DNA: TGTGCCAGCAGCCAAAGGACAGGGGGCCAAGAGACCCAGTACTTC.

The chain joins TRBV5-4 to TRBJ2-2; 12 bases map to TRBD2. The CDR3 sequence is 15 residues long. Germline V gene data show CDR1 as SGHNT and CDR2 as YYREEE (reference sequence). J gave up 7 bases and V 10 bases, and 11 bases lay outside the gene matches. CDR3 in DNA: TGTGCCGGTTCTAGCGGGGGGGCCATGGACGGGGAGCTGTTTTTT. It codes for CAGSSGGAMDGELFF.

The rearrangement uses TRBV18 and TRBJ2-1, with 8 bases fitting TRBD1. This CDR3 has 13 residues. The V and J ends lost 3 bases and 10 bases, in that order; junction bases with no gene match: 5. Germline values: CDR1 KGHSH, CDR2 LQKENI. CDR3 residues: CASSPQGAGEQFF. The CDR3 DNA follows: TGTGCCAGCTCACCCCAGGGGGCTGGGGAGCAGTTCTTC.